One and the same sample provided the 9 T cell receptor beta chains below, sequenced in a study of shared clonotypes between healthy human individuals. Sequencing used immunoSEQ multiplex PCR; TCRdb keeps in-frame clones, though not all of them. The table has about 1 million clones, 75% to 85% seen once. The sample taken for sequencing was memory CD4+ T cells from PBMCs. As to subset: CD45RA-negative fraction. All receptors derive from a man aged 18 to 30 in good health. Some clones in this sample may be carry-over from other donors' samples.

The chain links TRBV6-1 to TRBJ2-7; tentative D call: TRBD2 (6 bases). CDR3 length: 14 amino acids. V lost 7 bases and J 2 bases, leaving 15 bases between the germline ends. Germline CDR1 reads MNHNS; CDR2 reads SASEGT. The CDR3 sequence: CASTPGRRPYEQYF. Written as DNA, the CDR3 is TGTGCCAGCACCCCGGGGAGGAGACCCTACGAGCAGTACTTC.

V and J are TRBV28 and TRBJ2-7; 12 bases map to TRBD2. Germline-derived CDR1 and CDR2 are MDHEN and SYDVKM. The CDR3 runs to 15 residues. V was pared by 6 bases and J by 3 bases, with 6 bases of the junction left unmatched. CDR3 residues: CASRTSGSPGYEQYF. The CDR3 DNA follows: TGTGCCAGCAGGACTAGCGGGAGCCCTGGCTACGAGCAGTACTTC.

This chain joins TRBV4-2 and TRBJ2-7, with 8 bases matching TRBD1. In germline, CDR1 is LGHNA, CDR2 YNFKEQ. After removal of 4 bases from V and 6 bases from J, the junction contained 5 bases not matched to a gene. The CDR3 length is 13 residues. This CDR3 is CASSPDRVSEQYF. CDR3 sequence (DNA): TGTGCCAGCAGCCCGGACAGGGTGAGCGAGCAGTACTTC.

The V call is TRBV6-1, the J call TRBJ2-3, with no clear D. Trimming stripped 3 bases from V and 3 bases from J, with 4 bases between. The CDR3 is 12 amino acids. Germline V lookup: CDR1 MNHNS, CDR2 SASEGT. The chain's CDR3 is CASSEYTDTQYF. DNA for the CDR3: TGTGCCAGCAGTGAGTATACAGATACGCAGTATTTT.

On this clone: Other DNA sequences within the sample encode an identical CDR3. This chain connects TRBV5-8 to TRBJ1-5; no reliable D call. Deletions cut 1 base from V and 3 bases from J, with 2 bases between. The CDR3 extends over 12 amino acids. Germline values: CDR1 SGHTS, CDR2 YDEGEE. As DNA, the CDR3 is TGTGCCAGCAGCTTGTTCAATCAGCCCCAGCATTTT. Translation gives CASSLFNQPQHF.

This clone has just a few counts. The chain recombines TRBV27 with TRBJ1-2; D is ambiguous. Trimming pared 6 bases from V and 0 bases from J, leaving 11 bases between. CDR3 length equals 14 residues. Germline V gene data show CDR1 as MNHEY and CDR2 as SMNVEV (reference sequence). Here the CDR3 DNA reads TGTGCCAGCAGCAGGACGCGGGCTAACTATGGCTACACCTTC. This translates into CASSRTRANYGYTF.

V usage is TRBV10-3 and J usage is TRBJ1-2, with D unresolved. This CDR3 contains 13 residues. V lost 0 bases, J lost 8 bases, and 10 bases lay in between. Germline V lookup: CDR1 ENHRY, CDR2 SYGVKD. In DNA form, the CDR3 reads TGTGCCATCAGTGAGTCAATGGTGGGGGGCTACACCTTC. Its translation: CAISESMVGGYTF.

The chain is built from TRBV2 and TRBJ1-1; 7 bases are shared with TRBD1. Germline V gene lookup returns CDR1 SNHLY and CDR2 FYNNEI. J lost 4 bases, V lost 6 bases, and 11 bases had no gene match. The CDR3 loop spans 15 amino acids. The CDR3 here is CASRAGSQGGTEAFF. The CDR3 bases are TGTGCCAGCAGGGCCGGGTCCCAGGGGGGCACTGAAGCTTTCTTT.

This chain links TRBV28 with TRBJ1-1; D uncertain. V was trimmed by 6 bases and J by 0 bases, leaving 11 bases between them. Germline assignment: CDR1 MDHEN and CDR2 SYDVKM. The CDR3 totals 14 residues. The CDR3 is CASRSGQVNTEAFF. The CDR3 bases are TGTGCCAGCAGGTCCGGGCAAGTGAACACTGAAGCTTTCTTT.